The next 23 T cell receptor beta chains were all read from a single sample in a study of cytotoxic CD8 clonotypes in ibrutinib-treated CLL. The protocol was immunoSEQ multiplex PCR, while the TCRdb copy is restricted to in-frame clones and leaves out a portion. This table holds some 15,000 clones, 55% to 65% found once. The sequenced sample was PBMCs, obtained before ibrutinib treatment. These receptors all stem from a human donor with chronic lymphocytic leukemia.

This clone was seen a handful of times. The chain combines TRBV11-2 with TRBJ2-5; no clear D. The germline V gene has CDR1 SGHAT and CDR2 FQNNGV. The V and J ends lost 5 bases and 2 bases respectively, with 6 bases between them. The length of the CDR3 is 12 residues. Here the CDR3 DNA reads TGTGCCAGCAGCCCACTTCAAGAGACCCAGTACTTC. Its translation: CASSPLQETQYF. The full variable domain, in which reference TRBV11-2 and TRBJ2-5 provide the parts outside the CDR3, is EAGVAQSPRYKIIEKRQSVAFWCNPISGHATLYWYQQILGQGPKLLIQFQNNGVVDDSQLPKDRFSAERLKGVDSTLKIQPAKLEDSAVYLCASSPLQETQYFGPGTRLLVL.

This clone was observed a handful of times. The chain has TRBV6-1 and TRBJ2-1; 8 bases agree with TRBD1. Per the germline V gene, CDR1 is MNHNS and CDR2 is SASEGT. V gave up 4 bases and J gave up 10 bases; unmatched junction bases: 6. CDR3 length equals 13 residues. CDR3 sequence reads: CASSAIDRGEQFF. In DNA form, the CDR3 reads TGTGCCAGCAGTGCGATAGACAGGGGAGAGCAGTTCTTC.

The chain joins TRBV7-8 to TRBJ1-5; perhaps TRBD1 as D (6 bases). Germline V gene sequence: CDR1 SGHVS, CDR2 FQNEAQ. With 0 bases removed from V and 4 bases from J, the gap between germline ends came to 7 bases. The CDR3 is made up of 14 amino acids. The CDR3 DNA sequence: TGTGCCAGCAGCTTAGCACAGGGTAATCAGCCCCAGCATTTT. Protein product: CASSLAQGNQPQHF.

The chain recombines TRBV5-1 with TRBJ2-5; tentative D call: TRBD2 (6 bases). This CDR3 is built from 15 residues. The V gene lost 0 bases and the J gene lost 5 bases, with 14 bases spanning the gap. Germline CDR1 reads SGHRS; CDR2 reads YFSETQ. CDR3 nucleotides: TGCGCCAGCAGCTTGGCGGGGGTGGGATCTGAGACCCAGTACTTC. It yields the protein CASSLAGVGSETQYF. Variable domain in full (rest from reference TRBV5-1 and TRBJ2-5): KAGVTQTPRYLIKTRGQQVTLSCSPISGHRSVSWYQQTPGQGLQFLFEYFSETQRNKGNFPGRFSGRQFSNSRSEMNVSTLELGDSALYLCASSLAGVGSETQYFGPGTRLLVL.

J is TRBJ2-1 and V is TRBV29-1; 8 positions match TRBD2. The CDR3 runs 13 residues. V shed 5 bases and J 7 bases; nucleotides not matched to a gene: 7. CDR1 is SQVTM and CDR2 is ANQGSEA in the germline V gene. CDR3 region: CSVSAGGGNEQFF. The CDR3 bases are TGCAGCGTTTCGGCGGGAGGTGGAAATGAGCAGTTCTTC.

This clone was observed a single time. V is TRBV7-2 and J is TRBJ1-3; D uncertain. This CDR3 spans 18 amino acids. The V and J ends lost 2 bases and 4 bases respectively, with 21 bases between them. The germline CDR1 and CDR2 sequences are SGHTA and FQGNSA. The CDR3 sequence is CASSLTPPRPAGGNTIYF. Written as DNA, the CDR3 is TGTGCCAGCAGCTTAACCCCTCCCCGACCGGCTGGGGGAAACACCATATATTTT.

The chain employs TRBV11-3 and TRBJ2-5, with 7 nucleotides matching TRBD2. V was clipped by 4 bases and J by 0 bases; unmatched bases: 5. Germline loops: CDR1 SGHNT, CDR2 YENEEA. This CDR3 contains 15 residues. The CDR3 DNA follows: TGTGCCAGCAGCTCCAGCGGGGAGTACCAAGAGACCCAGTACTTC. This sequence encodes CASSSSGEYQETQYF.

By its share, this clone is medium-sized (0.01 to 0.1%). The chain is built from TRBV19 and TRBJ1-1, with 8 positions matching TRBD1. In germline, CDR1 is LNHDA, CDR2 SQIVND (reference sequence). There are 15 residues in the CDR3. V dropped 5 bases and J dropped 1; count of bases not matched to a gene: 6. CDR3 residues: CASSVRTGRNTEAFF. CDR3 DNA: TGTGCCAGTAGTGTCCGGACAGGGCGGAACACTGAAGCTTTCTTT.

V gene TRBV4-1 combines with J gene TRBJ2-2; 13 nucleotides agree with TRBD2. Germline CDR1 is MGHRA and CDR2 is YSYEKL. The CDR3 runs 16 residues. The V and J ends lost 4 bases and 5 bases, in that order; junction bases with no gene match: 4. The CDR3 sequence: CASSRPLAGGTGELFF. The DNA of the CDR3 is TGCGCCAGCAGCCGCCCACTAGCGGGGGGGACCGGGGAGCTGTTTTTT.

The rearrangement links TRBV6-5 to TRBJ1-1; weak D call: TRBD1 (6 bases). CDR3 size: 14 residues. Germline V gene lookup returns CDR1 MNHEY and CDR2 SVGAGI. V was shortened by 5 bases and J by 5 bases, with 15 bases between the two germline ends. CDR3 sequence: CASSPGRGWTEAFF. Written as DNA, the CDR3 is TGTGCCAGCAGTCCCGGCAGGGGATGGACTGAAGCTTTCTTT.

The chain joins TRBV27 to TRBJ2-3; D unclear. The CDR3 loop spans 14 amino acids. V was pared by 4 bases and J by 6 bases, with 14 bases between. CDR1 is MNHEY, CDR2 SMNVEV, per germline (reference sequence). CDR3 nucleotides: TGTGCCAGCAGTTCTAACTGGGCGTGGGATACGCAGTATTTT. This codes for CASSSNWAWDTQYF.

V is TRBV28 and J is TRBJ2-7; D is ambiguous. The V gene's germline CDR1 is MDHEN and CDR2 SYDVKM. V was cut by 5 bases and J by 3 bases, with 17 bases left in between. The CDR3 is 15 residues long. The CDR3 DNA is TGTGCCAGCAGTAAGCCGTCCTGGGCCTACTACGAGCAGTACTTC. This encodes CASSKPSWAYYEQYF. The variable domain in full, completed from reference TRBV28 and TRBJ2-7, reads DVKVTQSSRYLVKRTGEKVFLECVQDMDHENMFWYRQDPGLGLRLIYFSYDVKMKEKGDIPEGYSVSREKKERFSLILESASTNQTSMYLCASSKPSWAYYEQYFGPGTRLTVT.

The chain employs TRBV7-9 and TRBJ1-5, with D maybe TRBD1 (6 bases). There are 14 residues in the CDR3. V lost 4 bases and J 4 bases, leaving 11 bases between the germline ends. In germline, CDR1 is SEHNR, CDR2 FQNEAQ (reference sequence). The CDR3 reads CASSSTGANQPQHF. The CDR3 nucleotides read TGTGCCAGCAGCTCGACAGGAGCTAATCAGCCCCAGCATTTT.

This clone was counted a few times. V and J are TRBV15 and TRBJ2-5, with TRBD1 as a possible D gene (5 bases). Germline CDR1 is LNHNV and CDR2 is YYDKDF (reference sequence). CDR3 size: 13 residues. The germline V and J ends were trimmed by 0 bases and 5 bases, with 7 bases remaining between them. The CDR3 loop is CATSRDPGETQYF. The CDR3, as DNA: TGTGCCACCAGCAGAGATCCAGGGGAGACCCAGTACTTC. Filled out from reference TRBV15 and TRBJ2-5, the complete variable domain reads DAMVIQNPRYQVTQFGKPVTLSCSQTLNHNVMYWYQQKSSQAPKLLFHYYDKDFNNEADTPDNFQSRRPNTSFCFLDIRSPGLGDTAMYLCATSRDPGETQYFGPGTRLLVL.

The sample holds a few counts of this clone. The rearrangement uses TRBV7-9 and TRBJ2-3; D may match TRBD1 or TRBD2 (5 bases each). The CDR3 has 14 amino acids. Germline V gene lookup returns CDR1 SEHNR and CDR2 FQNEAQ (reference sequence). The ends were cut back, 6 bases at V and 0 bases at J, with 10 bases in the middle. CDR3 in amino acids: CASSMGVSTDTQYF. CDR3 bases: TGTGCCAGCAGTATGGGGGTTAGCACAGATACGCAGTATTTT. Full variable domain (rest looked up from reference TRBV7-9 and TRBJ2-3): DTGVSQNPRHKITKRGQNVTFRCDPISEHNRLYWYRQTLGQGPEFLTYFQNEAQLEKSRLLSDRFSAERPKGSFSTLEIQRTEQGDSAMYLCASSMGVSTDTQYFGPGTRLTVL.

The gene calls are TRBV4-1 and TRBJ2-3, with 13 bases fitting TRBD2. J gave up 1 base and V 5 bases, and 9 bases lay outside the gene matches. The germline gives CDR1 MGHRA, CDR2 YSYEKL. This CDR3 is 18 amino acids long. CDR3 DNA sequence: TGCGCCAGCAGCTCCCTGGGACTAGCGGGAAGAGGCACAGATACGCAGTATTTT. Encoded protein: CASSSLGLAGRGTDTQYF.

This chain joins TRBV19 and TRBJ2-1; 12 bases align to TRBD2. V lost 4 bases, J lost 6 bases, and 7 bases stayed unmatched. Germline V CDR1 and CDR2: LNHDA, SQIVND (reference sequence). The CDR3 consists of 16 residues. The chain's CDR3 is CASSTVATSGSNEQFF. CDR3 nucleotide sequence: TGTGCCAGTAGTACGGTCGCGACTAGCGGGAGCAATGAGCAGTTCTTC.

This clone appeared a few times. The V and J genes are TRBV5-1 and TRBJ1-1, with D unclear. The CDR3 totals 16 residues. Between the trimmed V and J ends, which lost 4 bases and 1 base, there was a span of 17 bases. CDR1 is SGHRS and CDR2 is YFSETQ in the germline V gene. The CDR3, as DNA: TGCGCCAGCAGCCTGACTGGAGTGGGTTGGAACACTGAAGCTTTCTTT. Amino acid sequence: CASSLTGVGWNTEAFF.

To note about this clone: Distinct nucleotide sequences in the sample also encode this CDR3. This chain joins TRBV28 and TRBJ1-2; no clear D gene. Trimming pared 3 bases from V and 7 bases from J, leaving 18 bases between. The CDR3 runs to 15 residues. Germline CDR1 reads MDHEN; CDR2 reads SYDVKM. In DNA, the CDR3 is TGTGCCAGCAGTTTTGATACCGAAGGGTTGGGTGGCTACACCTTC. Residues: CASSFDTEGLGGYTF.

This clone was seen a few times. This chain connects TRBV28 to TRBJ1-4, with no clear D. Trimming took 6 bases from V and 8 from J, leaving 7 bases between them. This CDR3 has 11 residues. Germline CDR1 and CDR2: MDHEN and SYDVKM. In DNA, the CDR3 is TGTGCCAGCAGCCCAGGAGAAAAACTGTTTTTT. Translating gives CASSPGEKLFF. Supplemented by reference TRBV28 and TRBJ1-4, the full variable domain reads DVKVTQSSRYLVKRTGEKVFLECVQDMDHENMFWYRQDPGLGLRLIYFSYDVKMKEKGDIPEGYSVSREKKERFSLILESASTNQTSMYLCASSPGEKLFFGSGTQLSVL.

This clone was seen a handful of times. This rearrangement joins TRBV19 to TRBJ1-2; D call uncertain. This CDR3 spans 15 amino acids. The ends were cut back, 4 bases at V and 1 base at J, with 13 bases in the middle. The germline gives CDR1 LNHDA, CDR2 SQIVND (reference sequence). In DNA form, the CDR3 reads TGTGCCAGTAGTAGGCGGCGCACTCATAACTATGGCTACACCTTC. It is translated as CASSRRRTHNYGYTF.

The chain recombines TRBV5-4 with TRBJ2-7; D gene unclear. Germline V gene lookup returns CDR1 SGHNT and CDR2 YYREEE (reference sequence). This CDR3 is built from 12 residues. The V end was cut by 2 bases, the J end by 6 bases, with 9 bases between. The CDR3 region is CASSFGQREQYV. CDR3 coding DNA: TGTGCCAGCAGCTTCGGTCAGCGCGAGCAGTACGTC.

A few counts support this clone. The CDR3 nucleotides are TGTGCCAGCACTAACCAGGGGGGCAATCAGCCCCAGCATTTT. Translated, it gives CASTNQGGNQPQHF. The V and J genes are TRBV6-1 and TRBJ1-5; 7 bases agree with TRBD1. This CDR3 has 14 amino acids. Germline loops: CDR1 MNHNS, CDR2 SASEGT. The ends lost 7 bases at V and 2 bases at J; junction bases unmatched: 5.